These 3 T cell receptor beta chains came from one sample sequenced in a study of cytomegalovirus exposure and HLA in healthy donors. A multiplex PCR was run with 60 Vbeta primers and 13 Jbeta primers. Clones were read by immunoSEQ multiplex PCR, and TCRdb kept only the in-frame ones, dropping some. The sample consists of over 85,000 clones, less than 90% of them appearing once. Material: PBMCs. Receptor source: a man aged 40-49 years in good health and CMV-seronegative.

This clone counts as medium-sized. The CDR3 DNA is TGTGCCAGCAGTGGGCCGACTAGCGGGGCTTACAATGAGCAGTTCTTC. Encoded protein: CASSGPTSGAYNEQFF. The rearrangement uses TRBV25-1 and TRBJ2-1; 11 bases agree with TRBD2. From germline, CDR1 is MGHDK and CDR2 SYGVNS. The CDR3 has 16 residues. Trimming cost V 4 bases and J 4 bases; bases outside gene matches: 6.

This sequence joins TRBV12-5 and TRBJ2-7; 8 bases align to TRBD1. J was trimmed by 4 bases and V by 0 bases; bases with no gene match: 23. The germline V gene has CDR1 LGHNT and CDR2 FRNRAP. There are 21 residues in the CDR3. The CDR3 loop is CASGLVIRDRLTQGGLYEQYF. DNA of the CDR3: TGTGCTAGTGGTTTGGTAATTCGGGACAGGTTAACTCAGGGAGGCCTTTACGAGCAGTACTTC.

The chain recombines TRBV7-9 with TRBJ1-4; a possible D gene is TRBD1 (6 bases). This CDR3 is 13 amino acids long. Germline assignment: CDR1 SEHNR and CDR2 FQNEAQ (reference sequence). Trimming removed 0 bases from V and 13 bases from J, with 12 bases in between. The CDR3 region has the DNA TGTGCCAGCAGCTTAGCGCGGGGGGCGACACTGTTTTTT. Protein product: CASSLARGATLFF.